These 31 T cell receptor beta chains originate from one sample sequenced in a study of blood T cell repertoires in COVID-19 (dated by TCRdb to about 2020). Receptor amplification or capture employed the immunoSEQ multiplex PCR assay. This immuneACCESS table, as held by TCRdb, lists in-frame sequences with V and J called but not all clones. Of the missing ones, under half trace to an unresolved V gene in checked studies; the others have no known cause. Across this sample there are 200,000 to 300,000 clones, with about 84% seen only once. The ten largest clones take up roughly 2% of the sample. Sequenced sample: PBMCs or T cells enriched from blood (not recorded which). The receptors stem from a woman in her fifties or sixties who had recovered from COVID-19.

The chain employs TRBV11-2 and TRBJ1-6; D unclear. Trimming stripped 6 bases from V and 4 bases from J, with 16 bases between. The CDR3 extends over 16 amino acids. Germline loops: CDR1 SGHAT, CDR2 FQNNGV. The CDR3 here is CASRFGVGAYNSPLHF. CDR3 sequence (DNA): TGTGCCAGCAGGTTTGGGGTGGGAGCATATAATTCACCCCTCCACTTT.

This chain joins TRBV7-3 and TRBJ1-6, with D perhaps matching TRBD1 (5 bases). The germline V gene encodes CDR1 SGHTA and CDR2 FQGTGA. Trimming removed 2 bases from V and 7 bases from J, with 9 bases in between. The CDR3 length is 14 residues. The chain's CDR3 is CASSLGGVNSPLHF. The CDR3 DNA follows: TGTGCCAGCAGCTTAGGAGGGGTCAATTCACCCCTCCACTTT. The complete variable domain, with remaining parts taken from reference TRBV7-3 and TRBJ1-6, reads GAGVSQTPSNKVTEKGKYVELRCDPISGHTALYWYRQSLGQGPEFLIYFQGTGAADDSGLPNDRFFAVRPEGSVSTLKIQRTERGDSAVYLCASSLGGVNSPLHFGNGTRLTVT.

This clone was seen a handful of times. In nucleotides, the CDR3 is TGTGCCAGCAGCTTAGACAGGGTGTTGAGTTCACCCCTCCACTTT. Amino acid sequence: CASSLDRVLSSPLHF. The V call is TRBV7-8, the J call TRBJ1-6; maybe TRBD1 (6 bases). CDR3 size: 15 residues. Trimming stripped 1 base from V and 9 bases from J, with 13 bases between. Per the germline V gene, CDR1 is SGHVS and CDR2 is FQNEAQ.

The J gene is TRBJ1-2, the V gene TRBV28, with 7 bases identical to TRBD1. V shed 7 bases and J 7 bases; nucleotides not matched to a gene: 9. CDR3 length: 13 residues. Germline V gene lookup returns CDR1 MDHEN and CDR2 SYDVKM. The CDR3 reads CASTVTGVSGYTF. CDR3 DNA sequence: TGTGCCAGCACCGTTACAGGGGTGAGTGGCTACACCTTC.

This clone was seen a few times. This rearrangement joins TRBV29-1 to TRBJ1-2; tentative D call: TRBD1 (6 bases). V was clipped by 6 bases and J by 3 bases, with 14 bases between them. The CDR3 is 13 residues long. Germline loops: CDR1 SQVTM, CDR2 ANQGSEA. The CDR3 is CSVGAGAYYGYTF. The DNA for the CDR3 is TGCAGCGTCGGGGCAGGGGCCTACTATGGCTACACCTTC.

The rearrangement joins TRBV5-6 to TRBJ2-7, with D possibly TRBD1 on 5 matching bases. V lost 1 base, J lost 6 bases, and 17 bases lay in between. From germline, CDR1 is SGHDT and CDR2 YYEEEE. The length of the CDR3 is 15 residues. The CDR3: CASSLRGFEALEQYF. DNA for the CDR3: TGTGCCAGCAGCTTGAGGGGTTTTGAGGCTCTCGAGCAGTACTTC.

This clone was picked up one time. The rearrangement joins TRBV7-2 to TRBJ1-4; D gene unclear. The germline CDR1 and CDR2 sequences are SGHTA and FQGNSA. The CDR3 sequence is 14 residues long. V lost 6 bases and J 0 bases, leaving 8 bases between the germline ends. CDR3 sequence reads: CASSWAATNEKLFF. The CDR3, as DNA: TGTGCCAGCAGTTGGGCTGCAACTAATGAAAAACTGTTTTTT.

J is TRBJ1-2 and V is TRBV10-3; 9 nucleotides align to TRBD1. This CDR3 is 13 amino acids long. The germline CDR1 and CDR2 sequences are ENHRY and SYGVKD. V was pared by 6 bases and J by 6 bases, with 5 bases of the junction left unmatched. The chain's CDR3 is CAIRGTGLHGYTF. The CDR3 nucleotides are TGTGCCATCAGGGGGACAGGGCTCCATGGCTACACCTTC.

The CDR3 DNA follows: TGTGCCAGCAGCTTAGAGGACAGGGGCCACGAGCAGTACTTC. It encodes CASSLEDRGHEQYF. This chain links TRBV7-6 with TRBJ2-7, with 9 nucleotides matching TRBD1. The CDR3 spans 14 residues. The V and J ends lost 1 base and 5 bases, in that order; junction bases with no gene match: 3. Germline CDR1 reads SGHVS; CDR2 reads FNYEAQ.

V usage is TRBV11-2 and J usage is TRBJ2-2, with D tentatively TRBD1 (5 bases). The V end lost 3 bases, the J end lost 0 bases, and 8 bases lay between the germline ends. From germline, CDR1 is SGHAT and CDR2 FQNNGV. The CDR3 runs 15 residues. The CDR3 DNA follows: TGTGCCAGCAGCTTCGCGACAGCGAACACCGGGGAGCTGTTTTTT. It codes for CASSFATANTGELFF.

This sequence joins TRBV11-2 and TRBJ2-3; 9 bases line up with TRBD1. Looked up from germline, CDR1 is SGHAT and CDR2 is FQNNGV. V lost 1 base and J lost 1; bases outside the gene matches: 9. The CDR3 has 18 amino acids. The CDR3 loop reads CASSLGSTGGGGTDTQYF. The CDR3 coding sequence is TGTGCCAGCAGCTTAGGGTCAACAGGGGGCGGTGGCACAGATACGCAGTATTTT.

The chain combines TRBV5-5 with TRBJ2-7, with D perhaps matching TRBD1 (6 bases). V was cut by 6 bases and J by 3 bases, with 10 bases left in between. The CDR3 runs 12 residues. The germline gives CDR1 SGHKS, CDR2 YYEKEE (reference sequence). In DNA, the CDR3 is TGTGCCAGCACTTTACAGGGCTACGAGCAGTACTTC. Translated: CASTLQGYEQYF.

J is TRBJ2-1 and V is TRBV28, with 7 bases lining up with TRBD2. V shed 3 bases, J shed 8 bases, and the junction held 7 bases outside the gene matches. The CDR3 has 14 residues. The germline V gene has CDR1 MDHEN and CDR2 SYDVKM. The CDR3 region is CASSLRTSDDEQFF. CDR3 nucleotide sequence: TGTGCCAGCAGTTTGAGAACTAGCGATGATGAGCAGTTCTTC.

The chain carries TRBV7-9 and TRBJ1-6; 8 bases map to TRBD1. Trimming cost V 4 bases and J 10 bases; bases outside gene matches: 3. CDR1 and CDR2 (germline): SEHNR, FQNEAQ (reference sequence). The CDR3 is made up of 13 amino acids. CDR3 sequence (DNA): TGTGCCAGCAGCTCGGACAGGGCGTCACCCCTCCACTTT. Translated, it gives CASSSDRASPLHF.

The gene calls are TRBV3-1 (or the pseudogene TRBV3-2) and TRBJ2-5; 11 bases fit TRBD2. Germline lookup yields CDR1 LGHDT and CDR2 YNNKEL (reference sequence). Unmatched junction bases numbered 6, after V lost 0 bases and J lost 3 bases. The CDR3 is 17 residues long. In nucleotides, the CDR3 is TGTGCCAGCAGCCAAGAAATTCGACTAGCGGGGAAAGAGACCCAGTACTTC. Translated: CASSQEIRLAGKETQYF.

The chain employs TRBV2 and TRBJ2-1, with a possible D match to TRBD1 (7 bases). The germline V gene has CDR1 SNHLY and CDR2 FYNNEI. This CDR3 region has 18 residues. The V and J ends lost 4 bases and 0 bases respectively, with 19 bases between them. CDR3 nucleotide sequence: TGTGCCAGCAGTGTTTGGGTGTACAGGGGAGGCTCCTACAATGAGCAGTTCTTC. This sequence encodes CASSVWVYRGGSYNEQFF.

This chain uses TRBV20-1 with TRBJ2-1; D is unresolved. The germline CDR1 and CDR2 sequences are DFQATT and SNEGSKA (reference sequence). This CDR3 has 11 residues. V dropped 0 bases and J dropped 8 bases, with 5 bases sitting between them. The CDR3 bases are TGCAGTGCTAGAGAAGAGGATGAGCAGTTCTTC. It codes for CSAREEDEQFF.

This clone was detected only once. The rearrangement links TRBV11-2 to TRBJ2-3; TRBD2 matches 8 bases. This CDR3 contains 14 residues. Germline trimming cut 1 base from V and 6 bases from J; bases unmatched to any gene: 3. The germline V gene has CDR1 SGHAT and CDR2 FQNNGV. The CDR3 DNA follows: TGTGCCAGCAGCTTAGCAGCGGGAGTGGATACGCAGTATTTT. Translated: CASSLAAGVDTQYF. Full variable domain (rest looked up from reference TRBV11-2 and TRBJ2-3): EAGVAQSPRYKIIEKRQSVAFWCNPISGHATLYWYQQILGQGPKLLIQFQNNGVVDDSQLPKDRFSAERLKGVDSTLKIQPAKLEDSAVYLCASSLAAGVDTQYFGPGTRLTVL.

V is TRBV7-9 and J is TRBJ2-2; TRBD1 matches at 9 bases. CDR3 length: 15 residues. Looked up from germline, CDR1 is SEHNR and CDR2 is FQNEAQ (reference sequence). V lost 2 bases and J lost 9; bases outside the gene matches: 7. The CDR3 DNA sequence: TGTGCCAGCAGCTTACGGGACAGGGAATACTGGGAGCTGTTTTTT. Its translation is CASSLRDREYWELFF.

The V call is TRBV13, the J call TRBJ1-3; 7 bases match TRBD1. Germline values: CDR1 PRHDT, CDR2 FYEKMQ (reference sequence). The CDR3 loop spans 17 amino acids. J lost 2 bases, V lost 5 bases, and 12 bases had no gene match. The DNA for the CDR3 is TGTGCCAGCAGCGAGGTACACAGGGGAATCCCTGGAAACACCATATATTTT. It yields the protein CASSEVHRGIPGNTIYF.

This chain uses TRBV7-8 with TRBJ2-2; perhaps TRBD1 as D (5 bases). Between the trimmed V and J ends, which lost 4 bases and 3 bases, there was a span of 12 bases. The CDR3 consists of 15 residues. Germline V CDR1 and CDR2: SGHVS, FQNEAQ. CDR3 loop: CASSSGTGYTGELFF. CDR3 DNA sequence: TGTGCCAGCAGCTCTGGAACAGGATACACCGGGGAGCTGTTTTTT.

The V call is TRBV19, the J call TRBJ1-1; 8 positions match TRBD1. Germline loops: CDR1 LNHDA, CDR2 SQIVND (reference sequence). V was pared by 9 bases and J by 4 bases, with 13 bases of the junction left unmatched. The CDR3 runs 15 residues. CDR3 sequence (DNA): TGTGCCAGAAGAGGGCTGGACAGGGTGACCACTGAAGCTTTCTTT. This gives the protein CARRGLDRVTTEAFF.

J is TRBJ1-2 and V is TRBV10-3; TRBD1 matches 7 bases. Germline CDR1 and CDR2: ENHRY and SYGVKD. The V gene end was trimmed by 2 bases and the J gene end by 2 bases; junction bases not matched to a gene: 5. This CDR3 comprises 15 residues. CDR3 loop: CAISEPKTGNYGYTF. The CDR3, as DNA: TGTGCCATCAGTGAGCCGAAGACAGGGAACTATGGCTACACCTTC.

This clone appeared a few times. The chain joins TRBV5-1 to TRBJ2-1; a possible D gene is TRBD2 (5 bases). CDR1 and CDR2 from the germline V gene are SGHRS and YFSETQ. V lost 2 bases, J lost 4 bases, and 10 bases lay in between. This CDR3 has 14 residues. Written as DNA, the CDR3 is TGCGCCAGCAGCTTCGGAACTAGTTACAATGAGCAGTTCTTC. It yields the protein CASSFGTSYNEQFF. The full variable domain, rest sourced from reference TRBV5-1 and TRBJ2-1, is KAGVTQTPRYLIKTRGQQVTLSCSPISGHRSVSWYQQTPGQGLQFLFEYFSETQRNKGNFPGRFSGRQFSNSRSEMNVSTLELGDSALYLCASSFGTSYNEQFFGPGTRLTVL.

The chain combines TRBV6-1 with TRBJ1-2; D is unclear. CDR3 length: 13 residues. In germline, CDR1 is MNHNS, CDR2 SASEGT. The V gene lost 2 bases and the J gene lost 1 base, with 5 bases spanning the gap. Here the CDR3 reads CASSETVNYGYTF. Here the CDR3 DNA reads TGTGCCAGCAGTGAAACAGTTAACTATGGCTACACCTTC.

The chain carries TRBV18 and TRBJ2-5; no reliable D call. The V gene lost 0 bases and the J gene lost 1 base, with 6 bases spanning the gap. This CDR3 spans 14 amino acids. Germline V CDR1 and CDR2: KGHSH, LQKENI. CDR3 loop: CASSPPSSQETQYF. CDR3 in DNA: TGTGCCAGCTCACCACCCTCCAGCCAAGAGACCCAGTACTTC. Complete variable domain (other parts from reference TRBV18 and TRBJ2-5): NAGVMQNPRHLVRRRGQEARLRCSPMKGHSHVYWYRQLPEEGLKFMVYLQKENIIDESGMPKERFSAEFPKEGPSILRIQQVVRGDSAAYFCASSPPSSQETQYFGPGTRLLVL.

The chain recombines TRBV12-3 or TRBV12-4 with TRBJ1-2; TRBD1 matches at 8 bases. With 6 bases clipped from V and 7 bases from J, the junction kept 7 bases outside the gene matches. The CDR3 totals 13 residues. In DNA, the CDR3 is TGTGCCAGCAGAATAGCAGGGGGCATTGGCTACACCTTC. Amino acid sequence: CASRIAGGIGYTF.

V usage is TRBV5-5 and J usage is TRBJ2-7; TRBD1 agrees at 8 bases. This CDR3 comprises 15 residues. The junction had 10 bases not matched to a gene; V was cut back by 6 bases and J by 2 bases. The V gene's germline CDR1 is SGHKS and CDR2 YYEKEE (reference sequence). The CDR3 DNA follows: TGTGCCAGCACCCCCCTCCAGGGACAGGCCTACGAGCAGTACTTC. Translated: CASTPLQGQAYEQYF.

The gene calls are TRBV15 and TRBJ1-1; 10 nucleotides line up with TRBD1. V was pared by 0 bases and J by 4 bases, with 11 bases of the junction left unmatched. This CDR3 has 18 residues. Per germline, CDR1 LNHNV and CDR2 YYDKDF (reference sequence). The CDR3 protein is CATSRDQVAGTGATEAFF. The CDR3 nucleotides are TGTGCCACCAGCAGAGATCAAGTCGCAGGGACAGGGGCCACTGAAGCTTTCTTT.

The J gene is TRBJ2-1, the V gene TRBV7-9; 7 bases match TRBD2. The CDR3 runs to 16 residues. V gave up 5 bases and J gave up 4 bases; unmatched junction bases: 11. From germline, CDR1 is SEHNR and CDR2 FQNEAQ (reference sequence). For the CDR3, the DNA is TGTGCCAGCAGCGACAGACTAGCTTCGGCGTACAATGAGCAGTTCTTC. This encodes CASSDRLASAYNEQFF.

As DNA, the CDR3 is TGTGCCAGCAGTGGGGAGGGGGTGAAGAACACTGAAGCTTTCTTT. As protein: CASSGEGVKNTEAFF. The J gene is TRBJ1-1, the V gene TRBV2, with a possible D match to TRBD1 (6 bases). Trimming pared 4 bases from V and 1 base from J, leaving 13 bases between. Germline V gene data show CDR1 as SNHLY and CDR2 as FYNNEI. The CDR3 loop spans 15 amino acids.